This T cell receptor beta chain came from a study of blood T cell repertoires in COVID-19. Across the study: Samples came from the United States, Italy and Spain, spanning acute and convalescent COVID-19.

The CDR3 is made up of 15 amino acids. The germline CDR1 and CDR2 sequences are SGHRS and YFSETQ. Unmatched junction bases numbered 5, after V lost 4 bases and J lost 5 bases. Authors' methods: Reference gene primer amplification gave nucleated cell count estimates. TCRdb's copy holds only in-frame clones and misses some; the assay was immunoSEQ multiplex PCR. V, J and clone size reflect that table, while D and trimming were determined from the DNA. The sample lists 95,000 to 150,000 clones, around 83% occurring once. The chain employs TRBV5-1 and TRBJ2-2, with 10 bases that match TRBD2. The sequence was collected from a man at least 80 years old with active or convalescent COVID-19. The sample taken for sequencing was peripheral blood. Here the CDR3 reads CASSAGTSVTGELFF. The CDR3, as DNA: TGCGCCAGCAGCGCCGGGACTAGCGTGACCGGGGAGCTGTTTTTT.